This T cell receptor (beta chain) was sequenced in a study of T-cell reconstitution after alpha-beta-depleted transplantation in children. This clonotype was recorded a few times. Unique molecular identifiers tagged the TCRbeta library. TCRdb analysed the PCR reads with MiXCR anew, one entry per CDR3 protein. Among about 540,000 distinct CDR3 sequences listed, about 18% were seen once. Germline V gene sequence: CDR1 WSHSY, CDR2 SAAADI. The CDR3 spans 12 residues. Trimming left V 7 bases short and J 1 base short, with 6 bases between. Sequencing was performed on PBMCs from the stem cell graft donor, taken from the stem cell graft. This TCR derives from a human donor who donated a stem cell graft to a child with acute lymphoblastic leukemia. The rearrangement links TRBV10-2 to TRBJ2-3; D remains ambiguous. This chain's CDR3 is CASKLGTDTQYF. Here the CDR3 DNA reads TGCGCCAGCAAGTTGGGCACAGATACGCAGTATTTT.